This T cell receptor beta chain derives from a study of blood T cell repertoires in COVID-19. This clone showed up just a few times. Germline assignment: CDR1 MNHEY and CDR2 SVGAGI. The V end was cut by 7 bases, the J end by 0 bases, with 10 bases between. CDR3 length equals 14 residues. Here immunoSEQ multiplex PCR was the method, and the copy in TCRdb shows in-frame clones only, minus some. The sample holds some 240,000 clones, around 90% seen once. The source is a man aged 55 to 70 who had recovered from COVID-19. Sample: peripheral blood. The chain joins TRBV6-5 to TRBJ1-5; D gene unclear. The chain's CDR3 is CASITSYSNQPQHF. The CDR3 DNA reads as TGTGCCAGCATTACAAGTTATAGCAATCAGCCCCAGCATTTT.